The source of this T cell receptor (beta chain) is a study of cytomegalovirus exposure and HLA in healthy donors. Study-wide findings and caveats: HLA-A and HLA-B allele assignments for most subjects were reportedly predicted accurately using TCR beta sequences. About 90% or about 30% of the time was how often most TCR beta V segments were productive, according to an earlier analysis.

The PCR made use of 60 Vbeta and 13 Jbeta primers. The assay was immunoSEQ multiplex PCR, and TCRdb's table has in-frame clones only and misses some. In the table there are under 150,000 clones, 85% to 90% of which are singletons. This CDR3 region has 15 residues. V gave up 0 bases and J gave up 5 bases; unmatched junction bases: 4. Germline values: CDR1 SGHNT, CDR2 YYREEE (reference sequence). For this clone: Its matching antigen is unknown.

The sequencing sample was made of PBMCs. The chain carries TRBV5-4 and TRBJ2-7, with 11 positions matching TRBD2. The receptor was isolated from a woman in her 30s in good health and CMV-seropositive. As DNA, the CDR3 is TGTGCCAGCAGCTTGGTAGCGGGAGGGCCGAACGAGCAGTACTTC. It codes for CASSLVAGGPNEQYF.